Below, one T cell receptor beta chain is given with its context. Sequenced by immunoSEQ multiplex PCR; TCRdb stores in-frame clones only, minus some. The sample includes fewer than 400,000 clones, under 90% of them seen just once. V was clipped by 2 bases and J by 5 bases; unmatched bases: 4. The germline CDR1 and CDR2 sequences are GTSNPN and SVGIG (reference sequence). The CDR3 length is 15 residues. This sample is part of a study of blood T cell repertoires in COVID-19. Participants, about 18 to 89 years old, spanned 24 US areas. This sequence was found in a woman aged 30 to 39 who had recovered from COVID-19. This rearrangement joins TRBV30 to TRBJ2-1; 12 bases line up with TRBD2. The sequenced material came from PBMCs or T cells enriched from blood (not recorded which). The CDR3 spells CAWSTGLAGHNEQFF. The CDR3 DNA sequence: TGTGCCTGGAGTACAGGACTAGCGGGGCACAATGAGCAGTTCTTC.